Listed below are T cell receptor beta chains from one sample, sequenced in a study of T-cell reconstitution after alpha-beta-depleted transplantation in children. TCRdb re-derived calls from the PCR reads in MiXCR, one entry per CDR3 protein. There are a few hundred thousand distinct CDR3 sequences in the sample; 25% to 30% occur only once, and 30% to 45% lies in the top ten. The sequences come from PBMCs, collected before TCRalphabeta/CD19-depleted stem cell transplant. These receptors were taken from a boy in the first two years of life with Wiskott-Aldrich syndrome, due to receive a stem cell transplant. The CDR3 runs from the conserved cysteine through the conserved F or W.

len	v_gene	j_gene	CDR3aa
14	TRBV3-1	TRBJ2-1	CAVGLAGGPNEQFF
13	TRBV29-1	TRBJ2-3	CSVERGATDTQYF
15	TRBV20-1	TRBJ1-5	CSAAPDRAGRQPQHF
15	TRBV5-5	TRBJ1-6	CASSLVRNSNSALHF
18	TRBV5-1	TRBJ2-6	CASSRGPGQGTGANVLTF
13	TRBV5-5	TRBJ2-3	CASSLYQRNTQYF
17	TRBV5-1	TRBJ2-3	CASSLGSTGGGTDTQYF
16	TRBV27	TRBJ2-7	CASSLSTYYERHEQYF
17	TRBV10-3	TRBJ1-6	CAISDGAGRPFSSPLHF
14	TRBV9	TRBJ2-6	CASSPLGGANVLTF
16	TRBV5-1	TRBJ2-1	CATSHSFSGNSNDQFF
14	TRBV6-2/TRBV6-3	TRBJ2-3	CASSRDSRTDTQYF
12	TRBV6-1	TRBJ2-3	CASSDPVGTQYF
17	TRBV5-1	TRBJ2-4	CASSKGPGVGAKNIQYF
14	TRBV20-1	TRBJ1-4	CSARAHPTNEKLFF
15	TRBV4-1	TRBJ2-1	CASNLAGEAYNEQFF
15	TRBV11-2	TRBJ2-1	CASSWEGTPYNEQFF
14	TRBV20-1	TRBJ2-7	CSAREVAGAYEQYF
18	TRBV5-1	TRBJ2-6	CASSWRAGLSSGANVLTF
16	TRBV12-3/TRBV12-4	TRBJ2-2	CASSPFSGRAIGELFF